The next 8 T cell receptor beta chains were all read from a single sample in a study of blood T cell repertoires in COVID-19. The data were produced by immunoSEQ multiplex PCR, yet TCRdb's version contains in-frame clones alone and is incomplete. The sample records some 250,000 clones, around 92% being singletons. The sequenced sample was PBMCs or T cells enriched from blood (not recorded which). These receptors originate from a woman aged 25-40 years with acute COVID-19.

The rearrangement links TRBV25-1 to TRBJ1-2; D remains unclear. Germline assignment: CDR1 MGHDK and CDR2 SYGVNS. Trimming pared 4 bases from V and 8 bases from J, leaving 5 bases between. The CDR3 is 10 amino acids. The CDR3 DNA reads TGTGCCAGCAGTGGTCAAGGCTACACCTTC. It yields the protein CASSGQGYTF.

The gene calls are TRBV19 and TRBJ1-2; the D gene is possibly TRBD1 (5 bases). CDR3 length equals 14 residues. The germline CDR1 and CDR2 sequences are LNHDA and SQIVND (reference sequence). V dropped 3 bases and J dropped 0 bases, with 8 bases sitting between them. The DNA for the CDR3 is TGTGCCAGTAGTATCGGGGGGACTAACTATGGCTACACCTTC. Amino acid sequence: CASSIGGTNYGYTF.

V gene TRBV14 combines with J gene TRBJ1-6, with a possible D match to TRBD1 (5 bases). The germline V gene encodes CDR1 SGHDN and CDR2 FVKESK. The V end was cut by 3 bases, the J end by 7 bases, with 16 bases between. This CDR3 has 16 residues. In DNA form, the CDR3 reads TGTGCCAGCAGCCACCCCCGACCCGGGGGGAATTCACCCCTCCACTTT. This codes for CASSHPRPGGNSPLHF. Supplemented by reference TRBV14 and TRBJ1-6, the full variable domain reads EAGVTQFPSHSVIEKGQTVTLRCDPISGHDNLYWYRRVMGKEIKFLLHFVKESKQDESGMPNNRFLAERTGGTYSTLKVQPAELEDSGVYFCASSHPRPGGNSPLHFGNGTRLTVT.

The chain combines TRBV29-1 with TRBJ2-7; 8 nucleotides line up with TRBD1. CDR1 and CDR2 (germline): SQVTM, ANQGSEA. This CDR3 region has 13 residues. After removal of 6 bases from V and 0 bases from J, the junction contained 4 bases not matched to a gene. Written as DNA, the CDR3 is TGCAGCGTCGTGGACAGGGACTCCTACGAGCAGTACTTC. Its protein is CSVVDRDSYEQYF.

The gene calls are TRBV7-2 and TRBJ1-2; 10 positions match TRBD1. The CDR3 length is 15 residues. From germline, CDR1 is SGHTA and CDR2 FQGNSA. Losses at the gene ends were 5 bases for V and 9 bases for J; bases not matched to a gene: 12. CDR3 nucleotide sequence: TGTGCCAGCAGCGGAAGACAGGGGGCTTTTGAGAGCTACACCTTC. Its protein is CASSGRQGAFESYTF.

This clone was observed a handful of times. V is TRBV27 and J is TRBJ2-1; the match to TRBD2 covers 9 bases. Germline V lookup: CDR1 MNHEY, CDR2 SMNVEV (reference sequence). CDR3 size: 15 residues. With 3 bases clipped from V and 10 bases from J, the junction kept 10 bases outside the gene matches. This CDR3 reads CASSFGGGAAREQFF. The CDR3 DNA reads TGTGCCAGCAGTTTTGGCGGGGGGGCCGCTCGAGAGCAGTTCTTC.

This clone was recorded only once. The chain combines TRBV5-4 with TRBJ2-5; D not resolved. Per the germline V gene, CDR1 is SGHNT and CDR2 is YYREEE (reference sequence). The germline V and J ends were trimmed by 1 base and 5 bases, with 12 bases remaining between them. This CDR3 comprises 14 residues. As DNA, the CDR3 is TGTGCCAGCAGCTTGACACCTTCATGGGAGACCCAGTACTTC. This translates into CASSLTPSWETQYF.

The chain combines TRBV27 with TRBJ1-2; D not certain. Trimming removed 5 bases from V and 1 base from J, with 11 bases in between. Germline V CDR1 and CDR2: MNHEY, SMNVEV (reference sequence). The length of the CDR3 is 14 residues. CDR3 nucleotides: TGTGCCAGCAGTATTTCAGCGAATAACTATGGCTACACCTTC. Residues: CASSISANNYGYTF.